The 11 T cell receptor beta chains below come from one sample, sequenced in a study of spatial heterogeneity in lung cancer. As for time point: blood at routine non-recurrence follow-up after resection. Sequencing covered unsorted whole RNA taken from tumor, nontumor lung or frozen PBMC. Via MiXCR, TCRdb re-called the 5' RACE reads, giving one row per CDR3 protein. The table includes about 47,000 distinct CDR3 sequences, around 7% detected once. Sequencing was performed on PBMCs, taken at follow-up. Receptors originate from a female donor with early-stage non-small cell lung cancer.

The sample holds a few counts of this clonotype. CDR3 nucleotides: TGTGCCAGCAGCCCGGAGCAAGACACAATTCGCTATGGCTACACCTTC. Translation gives CASSPEQDTIRYGYTF. This chain joins TRBV5-5 and TRBJ1-2; D not certain. Germline V gene lookup returns CDR1 SGHKS and CDR2 YYEKEE (reference sequence). Trimming took off 4 bases at V and 4 bases at J, with 20 bases between the two ends. The CDR3 is made up of 16 amino acids.

J is TRBJ2-3 and V is TRBV14, with 8 bases identical to TRBD2. Per the germline V gene, CDR1 is SGHDN and CDR2 is FVKESK. The ends lost 4 bases at V and 0 bases at J; junction bases unmatched: 3. This CDR3 comprises 15 residues. The CDR3: CASSLGLASTDTQYF. Here the CDR3 DNA reads TGTGCCAGCAGCCTTGGACTAGCAAGCACAGATACGCAGTATTTT.

The V and J genes are TRBV20-1 and TRBJ2-3; D perhaps matches TRBD2 (6 bases). The CDR3 loop spans 14 amino acids. The V end lost 3 bases, the J end lost 1 base, and 11 bases lay between the germline ends. The germline CDR1 and CDR2 sequences are DFQATT and SNEGSKA (reference sequence). The CDR3 DNA sequence: TGCAGTGCTAGCGGGGGACCTCGCACAGATACGCAGTATTTT. Its protein is CSASGGPRTDTQYF.

This clonotype appeared many times. The chain combines TRBV19 with TRBJ1-5; TRBD1 might be the D (5 bases). The CDR3 is 14 residues long. The germline V gene encodes CDR1 LNHDA and CDR2 SQIVND (reference sequence). Trimming cost V 3 bases and J 4 bases, with 10 bases left between them. DNA for the CDR3: TGTGCCAGTAGTATCGGCAGGGTGAATCAGCCCCAGCATTTT. This encodes CASSIGRVNQPQHF.

This clonotype was seen ten or more times. This chain uses TRBV6-6 with TRBJ2-3; D possibly matches TRBD1 or TRBD2 (5 bases each). The length of the CDR3 is 15 residues. V was pared by 6 bases and J by 5 bases, with 18 bases between. Germline V gene lookup returns CDR1 MNHNY and CDR2 SVGAGI (reference sequence). The CDR3 DNA reads TGTGCCAGCAGCTCAACTGGGACGACACAAGATACGCAGTATTTT. This sequence encodes CASSSTGTTQDTQYF.

The V gene is TRBV5-1, the J gene TRBJ2-2, with D perhaps TRBD2 (5 bases). Trimming left V 5 bases short and J 2 bases short, with 13 bases between. The CDR3 spans 15 residues. The V gene's germline CDR1 is SGHRS and CDR2 YFSETQ. For the CDR3, the DNA is TGCGCCAGCAGAAGGTCCGGGGAAAACACCGGGGAGCTGTTTTTT. It translates to CASRRSGENTGELFF.

This clonotype was counted a few times. The chain combines TRBV20-1 with TRBJ1-2, with 9 bases that match TRBD1. Trimming at V came to 6 bases and at J to 4 bases, leaving 6 bases not matched to a gene. This CDR3 region has 13 residues. In germline, CDR1 is DFQATT, CDR2 SNEGSKA (reference sequence). The CDR3 protein is CSAEPGQGYGYTF. In DNA form, the CDR3 reads TGCAGTGCCGAACCGGGACAGGGCTATGGCTACACCTTC.

In its sample, this clonotype was seen many times. This chain uses TRBV20-1 with TRBJ1-1; D perhaps matches TRBD1 (5 bases). CDR1 and CDR2 (germline): DFQATT, SNEGSKA (reference sequence). The CDR3 spans 13 residues. V dropped 3 bases and J dropped 5 bases, with 13 bases sitting between them. The CDR3 DNA follows: TGCAGTGCTAGGGAGGGGAGCGGAACTGAAGCTTTCTTT. Amino acid sequence: CSAREGSGTEAFF.

This clonotype showed up many times. J is TRBJ1-3 and V is TRBV27; 10 nucleotides line up with TRBD1. The J segment lost 3 bases and the V segment lost 6 bases, leaving 8 bases of the junction unmatched. Germline V gene sequence: CDR1 MNHEY, CDR2 SMNVEV (reference sequence). This CDR3 contains 16 residues. The CDR3 sequence: CASSPGTGDDGNTIYF. In DNA form, the CDR3 reads TGTGCCAGCAGCCCCGGGACAGGGGATGATGGAAACACCATATATTTT.

The table lists this clonotype with many counts. The rearrangement links TRBV29-1 to TRBJ1-1, with no clear D. The CDR3 loop spans 15 amino acids. Trimming took 6 bases from V and 1 from J, leaving 18 bases between them. Germline assignment: CDR1 SQVTM and CDR2 ANQGSEA. This CDR3 is CSVLDKGNRNTEAFF. The CDR3 bases are TGCAGCGTCCTGGATAAGGGCAACCGGAACACTGAAGCTTTCTTT.

This clonotype was counted at least ten times. The chain has TRBV2 and TRBJ2-3; perhaps TRBD2 as D (6 bases). The germline gives CDR1 SNHLY, CDR2 FYNNEI. CDR3 length equals 14 residues. Trimming shortened V by 7 bases and J by 1 base, and 12 bases separated the two germline ends. CDR3 nucleotides: TGTGCCAGCACGGCGGCGGGACGCACAGATACGCAGTATTTT. Residues: CASTAAGRTDTQYF.